The 28 T cell receptor beta chains presented below share a single source sample, sequenced in a study of blood T cells in healthy people across ages. A second 7 to 11 cycle PCR used barcoded and J-beta primers. A single record per CDR3 protein comes from TCRdb applying MiXCR to the 5' RACE reads. Found here are approximately 290,000 distinct CDR3 sequences, roughly 26% of them singletons; the top ten hold around 29%. Sequences were obtained from blood. The receptors stem from a woman aged 70-85 years in good health.

The chain links TRBV28 to TRBJ1-6, with D possibly TRBD1 on 6 matching bases. CDR3 size: 15 residues. V was cut by 2 bases and J by 10 bases, with 15 bases left in between. CDR1 and CDR2 (germline): MDHEN, SYDVKM. This CDR3 reads CASSLAGRGPSPLHF. The CDR3 DNA sequence: TGTGCCAGCAGTTTAGCCGGCAGGGGCCCCTCACCCCTCCACTTT.

The chain couples TRBV5-1 to TRBJ1-6; D perhaps matches TRBD1 (5 bases). There are 16 residues in the CDR3. In germline, CDR1 is SGHRS, CDR2 YFSETQ. V dropped 0 bases and J dropped 2 bases, with 9 bases sitting between them. CDR3: CASSLGQTAYNSPLHF. CDR3 DNA: TGCGCCAGCAGCTTGGGACAGACGGCCTATAATTCACCCCTCCACTTT.

The chain couples TRBV20-1 to TRBJ1-4, with TRBD1 matching over 7 bases. Germline V gene sequence: CDR1 DFQATT, CDR2 SNEGSKA (reference sequence). The CDR3 length is 13 residues. V trimming: 6 bases; J trimming: 7 bases; junction bases outside the gene matches: 8. In DNA, the CDR3 is TGCAGTGCCAGAAGAGGGGGCATTGAAAAACTGTTTTTT. Its translation: CSARRGGIEKLFF.

The chain combines TRBV6-5 with TRBJ1-2; D remains ambiguous. Germline V gene lookup returns CDR1 MNHEY and CDR2 SVGAGI. The V end lost 2 bases, the J end lost 0 bases, and 10 bases lay between the germline ends. There are 15 residues in the CDR3. The CDR3 DNA reads as TGTGCCAGCAGTTACGACTGGGGATCTAACTATGGCTACACCTTC. It codes for CASSYDWGSNYGYTF.

This clonotype was counted only a few times. This chain joins TRBV5-1 and TRBJ2-5; perhaps TRBD2 as D (7 bases). Germline assignment: CDR1 SGHRS and CDR2 YFSETQ. The length of the CDR3 is 15 residues. V lost 4 bases to trimming and J lost 4 bases, with 17 bases between them. CDR3 residues: CASSTTGRVTETQYF. As DNA, the CDR3 is TGCGCCAGCAGCACAACAGGGAGGGTGACAGAGACCCAGTACTTC.

There are a few counts of this clonotype. The V and J genes are TRBV12-3 or TRBV12-4 and TRBJ2-7; TRBD2 might be the D (5 bases). Trimming cost V 3 bases and J 2 bases, with 8 bases left between them. The CDR3 runs 13 residues. The CDR3 protein is CASSLSAAYEQYF. In DNA, the CDR3 is TGTGCCAGCAGTTTGTCAGCGGCCTACGAGCAGTACTTC.

In the case of this clonotype: One end of the junction varies from germline; a read error may be responsible. The chain combines TRBV6-1 with TRBJ2-5; possible D gene TRBD1, 7 bases. Germline CDR1 MNHNS, CDR2 SASEGT. The CDR3 runs 16 residues. The CDR3 nucleotides read TGTGCCAGCAGCCTCGGAGGGGGCCGTTGGCAAGAGGCCCAGTACTTC. Protein sequence: CASSLGGGRWQEAQYF.

The CDR3 bases are TGTGCCAGCAGCTTAAATACTCGGGCCTCGGACTACAATGAGCAGTTCTTC. Translating gives CASSLNTRASDYNEQFF. The V call is TRBV7-9, the J call TRBJ2-1; D ambiguous. The V gene's germline CDR1 is SEHNR and CDR2 FQNEAQ (reference sequence). Trimming stripped 2 bases from V and 3 bases from J, with 17 bases between. This CDR3 spans 17 amino acids.

In its sample, this clonotype was seen a few times. This chain links TRBV29-1 with TRBJ1-2; D is unclear. Germline assignment: CDR1 SQVTM and CDR2 ANQGSEA. The CDR3 runs 11 residues. Trimming shortened V by 7 bases and J by 8 bases, and 14 bases separated the two germline ends. CDR3 DNA: TGCAGCGCCATTCTCTGGGGAGGCTACACCTTC. Its translation: CSAILWGGYTF.

The chain carries TRBV5-1 and TRBJ2-5; no clear D. CDR3 length: 15 residues. The ends were cut back, 3 bases at V and 1 base at J, with 13 bases in the middle. Germline values: CDR1 SGHRS, CDR2 YFSETQ. This CDR3 is CASSSFSGGQETQYF. In DNA, the CDR3 is TGCGCCAGCAGCTCCTTCTCGGGTGGCCAAGAGACCCAGTACTTC.

This clonotype was recorded a few times. This chain connects TRBV3-1 to TRBJ1-6; 11 bases align to TRBD1. The CDR3 contains 16 residues. Germline trimming cut 4 bases from V and 6 bases from J; bases unmatched to any gene: 5. Germline-derived CDR1 and CDR2 are LGHDT and YNNKEL (reference sequence). CDR3 in amino acids: CASSPGTGGFNSPLHF. The CDR3 DNA is TGTGCCAGCAGCCCGGGGACAGGGGGGTTTAATTCACCCCTCCACTTT.

This clonotype was counted many times. The chain has TRBV6-2 or TRBV6-3 and TRBJ1-1; no clear D gene. CDR3 length: 11 amino acids. The germline CDR1 and CDR2 sequences are MNHEY and SVGEGT. The V and J ends lost 5 bases and 5 bases respectively, with 6 bases between them. CDR3 nucleotide sequence: TGTGCCAGCAGTGAAGGGACTGAAGCTTTCTTT. Its translation is CASSEGTEAFF.

This clonotype has only a few counts. The gene calls are TRBV7-3 and TRBJ1-1; D unresolved. V lost 2 bases and J 6 bases, leaving 13 bases between the germline ends. CDR1 is SGHTA, CDR2 FQGTGA, per germline. This CDR3 is built from 14 residues. This CDR3 reads CASSLLNSRAEAFF. The CDR3 coding sequence is TGTGCCAGCAGCTTATTGAACAGTCGCGCTGAAGCTTTCTTT.

This clonotype was observed many times. The CDR3, as DNA: TGTGCCAGCAGCCGATTTCAGGGAACCAATGAGCAGTTCTTC. It encodes CASSRFQGTNEQFF. This chain uses TRBV6-1 with TRBJ2-1; a possible D gene is TRBD1 (5 bases). This CDR3 spans 14 amino acids. Looked up from germline, CDR1 is MNHNS and CDR2 is SASEGT. The V end lost 6 bases, the J end lost 6 bases, and 15 bases lay between the germline ends.

The genes are TRBV7-9 and TRBJ2-3; D possibly corresponds to TRBD2 (6 bases). Trimming pared 1 base from V and 0 bases from J, leaving 11 bases between. The germline V gene encodes CDR1 SEHNR and CDR2 FQNEAQ (reference sequence). The CDR3 sequence is 16 residues long. The CDR3 loop reads CASSLGISGSTDTQYF. The CDR3 DNA reads as TGTGCCAGCAGCTTAGGTATTAGCGGTAGCACAGATACGCAGTATTTT.

This chain links TRBV29-1 with TRBJ2-5, with 7 bases that match TRBD1. CDR1 is SQVTM and CDR2 is ANQGSEA in the germline V gene. The CDR3 spans 12 residues. J lost 4 bases, V lost 3 bases, and 2 bases had no gene match. In DNA form, the CDR3 reads TGCAGCGTTGATAGGACAGGAGAGACCCAGTACTTC. Its protein product is CSVDRTGETQYF.

There are a few counts of this clonotype. The CDR3 nucleotides read TGTGCTAGCGGCAGGACCCCCAAGGATACGCAGTATTTT. It specifies CASGRTPKDTQYF. The chain joins TRBV7-7 to TRBJ2-3; a weak D match, TRBD2 (6 bases). The germline CDR1 and CDR2 sequences are SSHAT and FNYEAQ (reference sequence). CDR3 length: 13 residues.

V usage is TRBV4-3 and J usage is TRBJ1-4; D is ambiguous. Germline CDR1 reads LGHNA; CDR2 reads YSLEER. This CDR3 comprises 15 residues. Trimming removed 4 bases from V and 4 bases from J, with 13 bases in between. CDR3 nucleotides: TGCGCCAGCAGCCCCTTTCCCGGCCTTAATGAAAAACTGTTTTTT. Residues: CASSPFPGLNEKLFF.

The chain has TRBV7-2 and TRBJ2-3, with TRBD2 as a possible D gene (6 bases). Germline values: CDR1 SGHTA, CDR2 FQGNSA. Trimming removed 5 bases from V and 0 bases from J, with 12 bases in between. The CDR3 has 15 residues. As DNA, the CDR3 is TGTGCCAGCAGCCAAGGCGGGGCTAGCACAGATACGCAGTATTTT. As protein: CASSQGGASTDTQYF.

The V call is TRBV6-4, the J call TRBJ1-1, with D uncertain. CDR3 length equals 13 residues. Trimming shortened V by 2 bases and J by 11 bases, and 15 bases separated the two germline ends. Germline lookup yields CDR1 MRHNA and CDR2 SNTAGT. The chain's CDR3 is CASSDIVGGGAFF. CDR3 nucleotides: TGTGCCAGCAGTGACATCGTGGGTGGAGGGGCTTTCTTT.

The genes are TRBV6-1 and TRBJ2-5; TRBD1 matches 11 bases. Matching the DNA end better, TRBJ2-7 makes the J call doubtful. The CDR3 totals 15 residues. CDR1 and CDR2 from the germline V gene are MNHNS and SASEGT. CDR3 DNA: TGTGCCAGCAAAACCGGGACAGGGGGATCCTACGAGCAGTACTTC. This gives the protein CASKTGTGGSYEQYF.

CDR3 region: CASSPGYRTDTQYF. DNA for the CDR3: TGTGCCAGCAGCCCGGGATACCGCACAGATACGCAGTATTTT. This chain connects TRBV14 to TRBJ2-3; maybe TRBD2 (5 bases). The germline V and J ends were trimmed by 4 bases and 1 base, with 9 bases remaining between them. CDR3 size: 14 residues. The germline gives CDR1 SGHDN, CDR2 FVKESK.

V and J are TRBV6-5 and TRBJ1-5; 8 nucleotides match TRBD1. The V segment lost 6 bases and the J segment 3 bases; nucleotides outside the gene matches: 7. The CDR3 has 15 amino acids. From germline, CDR1 is MNHEY and CDR2 SVGAGI. The CDR3 sequence is CASSAGQGYNQPQHF. DNA for the CDR3: TGTGCCAGCAGCGCTGGACAGGGTTACAATCAGCCCCAGCATTTT.

Only a few counts were recorded for this clonotype. The chain recombines TRBV7-3 with TRBJ2-3; perhaps D is TRBD1 or TRBD2 (6 bases each). V was trimmed by 5 bases and J by 7 bases, leaving 19 bases between them. The CDR3 has 15 amino acids. Germline V CDR1 and CDR2: SGHTA, FQGTGA. The CDR3 spells CASSPGDTLLNTQYF. The CDR3 coding sequence is TGTGCCAGCAGCCCGGGGGACACTTTGTTGAATACGCAGTATTTT.

This clonotype was seen at least ten times. This chain links TRBV11-2 with TRBJ2-1; D gene unclear. Germline CDR1 and CDR2: SGHAT and FQNNGV. CDR3 size: 12 residues. V was trimmed by 2 bases and J by 5 bases, leaving 4 bases between them. Written as DNA, the CDR3 is TGTGCCAGCAGCTTACTAGACAATGAGCAGTTCTTC. This translates into CASSLLDNEQFF.

This clonotype was counted a few times. This CDR3 is missing its conserved last phenylalanine or tryptophan, likely due to a read error. V and J are TRBV6-1 and TRBJ2-1; perhaps TRBD1 as D (6 bases). Per the germline V gene, CDR1 is MNHNS and CDR2 is SASEGT. The CDR3 is made up of 13 amino acids. The V and J ends lost 7 bases and 8 bases respectively, with 15 bases between them. The CDR3 is CASTDPWGHEQFS. The DNA for the CDR3 is TGTGCCAGCACTGACCCCTGGGGGCATGAGCAGTTCTCC.

This chain uses TRBV7-2 with TRBJ2-5; weak D call: TRBD1 (5 bases). This CDR3 contains 14 residues. In germline, CDR1 is SGHTA, CDR2 FQGNSA. V was pared by 5 bases and J by 4 bases, with 14 bases between. CDR3 residues: CASSPQVGAETQYF. CDR3 in DNA: TGTGCCAGCAGCCCCCAGGTTGGGGCAGAGACCCAGTACTTC.

This clonotype has more than one count but fewer than ten. The gene calls are TRBV25-1 and TRBJ2-7; D remains ambiguous. The J call may be faulty, since TRBJ2-5 better matches the DNA end. This CDR3 comprises 14 residues. Germline lookup yields CDR1 MGHDK and CDR2 SYGVNS. The CDR3 region has the DNA TGTGCCAGCAGTGAGATCGGAATTCAAGAGACCCAGTACTTC. Protein sequence: CASSEIGIQETQYF.